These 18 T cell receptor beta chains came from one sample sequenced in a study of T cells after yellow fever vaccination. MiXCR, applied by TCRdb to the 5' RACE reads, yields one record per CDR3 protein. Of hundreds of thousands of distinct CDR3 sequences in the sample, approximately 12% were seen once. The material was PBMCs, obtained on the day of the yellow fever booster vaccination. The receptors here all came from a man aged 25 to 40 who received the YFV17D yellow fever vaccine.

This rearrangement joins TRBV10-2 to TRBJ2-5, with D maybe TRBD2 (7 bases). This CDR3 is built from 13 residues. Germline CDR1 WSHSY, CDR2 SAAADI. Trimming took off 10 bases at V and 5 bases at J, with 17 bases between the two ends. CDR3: CATRFGGLETQYF. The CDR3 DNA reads TGCGCCACCCGATTCGGGGGGCTGGAGACCCAGTACTTC.

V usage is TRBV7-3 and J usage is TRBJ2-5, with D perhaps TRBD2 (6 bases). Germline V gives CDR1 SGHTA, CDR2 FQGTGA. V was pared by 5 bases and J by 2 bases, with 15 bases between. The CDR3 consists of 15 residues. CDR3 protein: CASSEAGGKQETQYF. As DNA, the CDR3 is TGTGCCAGCAGCGAAGCGGGCGGGAAACAAGAGACCCAGTACTTC.

The CDR3 reads CASSYTIPSGTYEQYF. In nucleotides, the CDR3 is TGTGCCAGCAGTTACACAATCCCTAGCGGCACCTACGAGCAGTACTTC. This chain connects TRBV6-5 to TRBJ2-7; 7 bases are shared with TRBD2. This CDR3 region has 16 residues. CDR1 is MNHEY and CDR2 is SVGAGI in the germline V gene. The junction had 9 bases not matched to a gene; V was cut back by 2 bases and J by 2 bases.

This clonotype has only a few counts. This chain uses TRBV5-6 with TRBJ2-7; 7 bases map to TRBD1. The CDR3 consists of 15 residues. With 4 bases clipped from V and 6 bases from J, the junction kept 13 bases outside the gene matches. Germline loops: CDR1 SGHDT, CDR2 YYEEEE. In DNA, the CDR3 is TGTGCCAGCAGCCCTGGACAGGTGGCCTTCTCCGAGCAGTACTTC. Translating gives CASSPGQVAFSEQYF.

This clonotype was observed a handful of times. This chain's CDR3 is CATSRGSSGGANEQFF. The CDR3 DNA is TGTGCCACCAGCAGAGGTTCTAGCGGGGGGGCCAATGAGCAGTTCTTC. The chain is built from TRBV15 and TRBJ2-1; 12 nucleotides align to TRBD2. Germline loops: CDR1 LNHNV, CDR2 YYDKDF (reference sequence). The CDR3 is 16 amino acids. Trimming cost V 1 base and J 6 bases; bases outside gene matches: 4.

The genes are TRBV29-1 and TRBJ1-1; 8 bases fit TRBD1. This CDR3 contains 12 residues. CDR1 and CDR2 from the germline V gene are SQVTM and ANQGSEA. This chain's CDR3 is CSGGQGNTEAFF. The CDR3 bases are TGCAGTGGAGGACAGGGAAACACTGAAGCTTTCTTT.

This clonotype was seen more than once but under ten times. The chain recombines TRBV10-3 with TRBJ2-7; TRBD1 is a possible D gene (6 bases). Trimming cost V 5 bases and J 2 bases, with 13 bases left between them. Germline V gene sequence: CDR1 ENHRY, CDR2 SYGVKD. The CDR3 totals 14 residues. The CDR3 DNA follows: TGTGCCATCAGTCCAGGGGTAAGAACCTACGAGCAGTACTTC. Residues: CAISPGVRTYEQYF.

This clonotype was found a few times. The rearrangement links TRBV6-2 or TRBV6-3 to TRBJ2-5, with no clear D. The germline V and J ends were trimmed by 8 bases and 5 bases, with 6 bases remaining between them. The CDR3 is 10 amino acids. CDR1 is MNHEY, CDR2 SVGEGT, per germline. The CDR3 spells CASGYETQYF. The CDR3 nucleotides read TGTGCCAGCGGCTACGAGACCCAGTACTTC.

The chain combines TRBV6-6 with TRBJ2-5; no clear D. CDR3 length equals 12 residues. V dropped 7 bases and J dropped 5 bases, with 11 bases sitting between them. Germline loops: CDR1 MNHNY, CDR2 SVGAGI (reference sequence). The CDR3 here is CASNEPGETQYF. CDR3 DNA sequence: TGTGCCAGCAACGAACCTGGGGAGACCCAGTACTTC.

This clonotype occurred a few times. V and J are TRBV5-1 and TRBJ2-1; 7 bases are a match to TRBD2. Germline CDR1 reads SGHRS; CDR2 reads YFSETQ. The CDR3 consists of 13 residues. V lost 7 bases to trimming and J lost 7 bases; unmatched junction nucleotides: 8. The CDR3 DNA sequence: TGCGCCAGCCGGACTAGTTTAAGGAATGAGCAGTTCTTC. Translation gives CASRTSLRNEQFF. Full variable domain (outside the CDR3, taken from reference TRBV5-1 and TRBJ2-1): KAGVTQTPRYLIKTRGQQVTLSCSPISGHRSVSWYQQTPGQGLQFLFEYFSETQRNKGNFPGRFSGRQFSNSRSEMNVSTLELGDSALYLCASRTSLRNEQFFGPGTRLTVL.

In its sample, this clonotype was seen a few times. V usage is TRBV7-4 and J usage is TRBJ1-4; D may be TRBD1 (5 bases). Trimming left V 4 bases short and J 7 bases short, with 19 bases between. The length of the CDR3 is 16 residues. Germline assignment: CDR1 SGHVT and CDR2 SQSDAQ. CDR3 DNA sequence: TGTGCCAGCAGCTACTTCGACCAGGGAGGGAGTGAAAAACTGTTTTTT. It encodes CASSYFDQGGSEKLFF.

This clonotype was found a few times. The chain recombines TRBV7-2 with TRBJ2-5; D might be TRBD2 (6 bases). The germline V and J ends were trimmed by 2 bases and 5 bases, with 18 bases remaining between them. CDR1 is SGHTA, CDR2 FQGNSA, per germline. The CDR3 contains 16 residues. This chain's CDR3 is CASSLNTGSLGETQYF. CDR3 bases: TGTGCCAGCAGCTTAAATACCGGGAGCTTGGGGGAGACCCAGTACTTC.

DNA of the CDR3: TGTGCCAGCAGTATACTAGCCTACGAGCAGTACTTC. This translates into CASSILAYEQYF. The V gene is TRBV14, the J gene TRBJ2-7, with a weak D call TRBD2 (5 bases). The CDR3 is 12 amino acids. The V gene's germline CDR1 is SGHDN and CDR2 FVKESK. Trimming took off 6 bases at V and 2 bases at J, with 8 bases between the two ends.

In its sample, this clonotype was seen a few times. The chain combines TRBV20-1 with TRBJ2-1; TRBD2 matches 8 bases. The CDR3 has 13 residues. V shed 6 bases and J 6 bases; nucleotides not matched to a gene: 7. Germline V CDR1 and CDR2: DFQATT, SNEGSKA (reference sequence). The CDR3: CSAVSGTRNEQFF. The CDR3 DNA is TGCAGTGCCGTTAGCGGGACCCGCAATGAGCAGTTCTTC.

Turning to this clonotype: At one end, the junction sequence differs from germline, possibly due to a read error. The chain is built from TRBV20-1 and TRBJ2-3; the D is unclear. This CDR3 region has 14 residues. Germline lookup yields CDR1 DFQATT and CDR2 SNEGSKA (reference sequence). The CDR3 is CCARDSRRTDTQYF. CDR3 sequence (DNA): TGCTGTGCTAGAGATTCCCGCCGCACAGATACGCAGTATTTT.

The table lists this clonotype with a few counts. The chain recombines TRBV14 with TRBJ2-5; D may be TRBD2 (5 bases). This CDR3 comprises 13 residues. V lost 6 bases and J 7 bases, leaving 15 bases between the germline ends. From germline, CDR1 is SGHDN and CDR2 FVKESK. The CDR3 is CASSQASSRTQYF. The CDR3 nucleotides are TGTGCCAGCAGTCAGGCTAGCTCCCGGACCCAGTACTTC.

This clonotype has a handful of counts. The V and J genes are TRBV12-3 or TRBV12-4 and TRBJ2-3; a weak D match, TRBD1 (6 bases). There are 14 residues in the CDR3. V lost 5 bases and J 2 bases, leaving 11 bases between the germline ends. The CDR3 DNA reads TGTGCCAGCAGTCTTAGGACAGACACAGATACGCAGTATTTT. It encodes CASSLRTDTDTQYF.

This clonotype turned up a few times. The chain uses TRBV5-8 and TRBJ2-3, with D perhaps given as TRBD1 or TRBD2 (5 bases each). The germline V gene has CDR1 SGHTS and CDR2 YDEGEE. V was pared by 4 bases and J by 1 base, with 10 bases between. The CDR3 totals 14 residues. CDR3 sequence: CASSTRGGTDTQYF. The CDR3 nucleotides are TGTGCCAGCAGCACAAGGGGAGGCACAGATACGCAGTATTTT.